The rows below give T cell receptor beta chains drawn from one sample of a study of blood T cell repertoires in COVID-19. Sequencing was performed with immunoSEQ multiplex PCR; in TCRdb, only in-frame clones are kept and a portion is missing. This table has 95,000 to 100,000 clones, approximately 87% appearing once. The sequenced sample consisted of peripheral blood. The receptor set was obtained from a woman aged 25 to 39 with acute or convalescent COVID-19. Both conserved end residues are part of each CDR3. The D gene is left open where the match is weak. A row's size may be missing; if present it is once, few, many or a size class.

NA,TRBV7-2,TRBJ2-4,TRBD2,CASSPSGNRGVKNIQYF,TGTGCCAGCAGCCCCAGCGGGAATCGCGGGGTAAAAAACATTCAGTACTTC
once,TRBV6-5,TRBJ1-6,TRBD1,CASSYSGTGNSPLHF,TGTGCCAGCAGTTACTCAGGGACAGGGAATTCACCCCTCCACTTT
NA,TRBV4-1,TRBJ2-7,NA,CASSIGTLSSYEQYF,TGCGCCAGCAGCATCGGGACACTCAGCTCCTACGAGCAGTACTTC
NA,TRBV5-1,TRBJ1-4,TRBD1,CASSSGQAYNEKLFF,TGCGCCAGCAGCTCGGGACAGGCTTATAATGAAAAACTGTTTTTT
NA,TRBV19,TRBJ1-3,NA,CASTPLISSSGNTIYF,TGTGCCAGTACCCCTTTAATCTCCAGCTCTGGAAACACCATATATTTT
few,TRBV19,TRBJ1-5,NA,CASRTEQGINQPQHF,TGTGCCAGTAGGACCGAGCAGGGGATCAATCAGCCCCAGCATTTT
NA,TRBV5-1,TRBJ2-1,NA,CASSLRTPAVDEQFF,TGCGCCAGCAGCTTGCGCACCCCGGCGGTCGATGAGCAGTTCTTC
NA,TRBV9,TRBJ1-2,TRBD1,CASSAQGGQGAHGYTF,TGTGCCAGCAGCGCCCAGGGGGGACAGGGGGCCCATGGCTACACCTTC
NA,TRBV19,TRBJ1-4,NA,CASSIWRDNEKLFF,TGTGCCAGTAGTATTTGGAGGGATAATGAAAAACTGTTTTTT
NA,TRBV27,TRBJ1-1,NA,CASSLTGRDAFF,TGTGCCAGCAGTCTGACAGGCCGCGATGCTTTCTTT
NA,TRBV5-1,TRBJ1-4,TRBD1,CASSSGTGGRNEKLFF,TGCGCCAGCAGTTCAGGCACAGGGGGTAGGAATGAAAAACTGTTTTTT
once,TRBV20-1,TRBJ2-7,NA,CSASFGQLKYF,TGCAGTGCTAGCTTCGGACAGCTTAAGTACTTC
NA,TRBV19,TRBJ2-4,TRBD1,CASSITDRGLAKNIQYF,TGTGCCAGTAGTATAACGGACAGGGGGCTAGCCAAAAACATTCAGTACTTC